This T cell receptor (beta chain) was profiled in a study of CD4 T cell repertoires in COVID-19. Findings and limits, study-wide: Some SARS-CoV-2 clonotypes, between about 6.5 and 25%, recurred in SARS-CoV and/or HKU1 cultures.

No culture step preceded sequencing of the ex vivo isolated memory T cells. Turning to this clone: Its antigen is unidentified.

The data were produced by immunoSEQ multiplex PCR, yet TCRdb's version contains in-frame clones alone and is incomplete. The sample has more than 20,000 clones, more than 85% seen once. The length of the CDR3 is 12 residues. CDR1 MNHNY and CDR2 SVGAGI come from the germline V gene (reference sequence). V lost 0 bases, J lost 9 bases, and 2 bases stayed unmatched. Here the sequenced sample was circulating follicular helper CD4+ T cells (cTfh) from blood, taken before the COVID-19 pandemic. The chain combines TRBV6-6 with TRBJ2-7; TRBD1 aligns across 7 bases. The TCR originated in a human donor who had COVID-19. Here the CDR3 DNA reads TGTGCCAGCAGTTACTCCGGACAGGCGCAGTACTTC. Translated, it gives CASSYSGQAQYF.